This TCR beta chain was sequenced for a study of CD8 T cells in ankylosing spondylitis. Study observations and caveats: A number of the motif variants had already been described in reactive arthritis synovial fluid and blood. Roughly eight highly homologous variants made up a TCR beta motif that seemed to typify ankylosing spondylitis blood. Matched synovial fluid from ankylosing spondylitis patients was reported to be enriched for disease-linked clones.

The CDR3 loop spans 15 amino acids. V was cut by 2 bases and J by 3 bases, with 13 bases left in between. Per the germline V gene, CDR1 is SGHTA and CDR2 is FQGNSA. Quantitative 5'-RACE with molecular barcodes produced the TCR beta libraries. TCRdb redid the calling of the 5' RACE reads with MiXCR, one entry per CDR3 protein. The data contain around 490,000 distinct CDR3 sequences, about 5.2% of them singletons. The sample holds many counts of this clonotype. Its specificity is unknown. Sequenced: blood, either unsorted or a sorted T cell fraction (not recorded which). The chain recombines TRBV7-2 with TRBJ1-1; possible D gene TRBD1, 5 bases. The sequence was obtained from a male donor with ankylosing spondylitis. The DNA of the CDR3 is TGTGCCAGCAGCTTAACGGGGCGTGAGTACACTGAAGCTTTCTTT. Translated: CASSLTGREYTEAFF.